The clone carrying this T cell receptor beta chain has a count of ten or more. Its antigen is as yet unknown. This specimen belongs to a study of post-analysis software for immune sequencing data. Overall study results and limits: Patients carried roughly 5 TRBV segments more frequently than controls did, and TRBV5-6, TRBV5-1 and TRBV20-1 were among them.

Unique molecular identifiers were built into the TCR beta cDNA libraries. TCRdb independently ran MiXCR on the PCR reads; one entry per CDR3 protein. The sample carries approximately 730,000 distinct CDR3 sequences, around 27% recorded once. V dropped 3 bases and J dropped 2 bases, with 11 bases sitting between them. The CDR3 has 14 amino acids. Germline assignment: CDR1 LNHNV and CDR2 YYDKDF (reference sequence). The rearrangement joins TRBV15 to TRBJ2-7; D may be TRBD2 (6 bases). This TCR was sampled from a girl aged 10-17 years with multiple sclerosis. Source material: blood. The CDR3 coding sequence is TGTGCCACCAGCAGCGTCGGACTAACCTACGAGCAGTACTTC. Translated: CATSSVGLTYEQYF.